Shown below are 15 T cell receptor beta chains from a single sample sequenced in a study of blood T cell repertoires in COVID-19 (dated by TCRdb to about 2020). Receptors were amplified or captured by the immunoSEQ multiplex PCR assay. Sourced from immuneACCESS, this table was stored by TCRdb with only in-frame sequences that have V and J called. A share of the clones is absent; for the studies checked, an unresolved V gene accounts for under half, and the remainder has no known explanation. The sample contains under 85,000 clones, 77% of them found a single time. The ten most abundant clones make up less than 10% of the sample. What was sequenced was peripheral blood. The receptors derive from a human donor in a cohort sampled during active COVID-19.

The chain uses TRBV7-9 and TRBJ2-7; 7 bases map to TRBD1. The length of the CDR3 is 13 residues. J was trimmed by 5 bases and V by 5 bases; bases with no gene match: 6. Germline assignment: CDR1 SEHNR and CDR2 FQNEAQ (reference sequence). CDR3 coding DNA: TGTGCCAGCAGCCTTCCGACAGGGCACGAGCAGTACTTC. It encodes CASSLPTGHEQYF.

The CDR3 sequence: CASSSGRGVDEQYF. Here the CDR3 DNA reads TGCGCCAGCTCGAGCGGGAGGGGCGTCGACGAGCAGTACTTC. V usage is TRBV4-3 and J usage is TRBJ2-7; the match to TRBD2 covers 10 bases. CDR3 length equals 14 residues. Per germline, CDR1 LGHNA and CDR2 YSLEER. Trimming took 8 bases from V and 5 from J; bases not matched to a gene: 9.

The V and J genes are TRBV9 and TRBJ1-2; no clear D gene. In germline, CDR1 is SGDLS, CDR2 YYNGEE. This CDR3 region has 13 residues. V was trimmed by 3 bases and J by 0 bases, leaving 6 bases between them. The CDR3 here is CASSGQANYGYTF. The CDR3 coding sequence is TGTGCCAGCAGCGGGCAGGCTAACTATGGCTACACCTTC.

CDR3 residues: CASSRGQPDYGYTF. For the CDR3, the DNA is TGCGCCAGCAGCCGGGGACAGCCGGACTATGGCTACACCTTC. This chain joins TRBV4-1 and TRBJ1-2, with 7 bases lining up with TRBD1. Germline CDR1 MGHRA, CDR2 YSYEKL. This CDR3 has 14 residues. V lost 4 bases and J lost 3; bases outside the gene matches: 5.

This clone was counted only a few times. The V gene is TRBV7-9, the J gene TRBJ2-7, with a weak D call TRBD2 (6 bases). Per the germline V gene, CDR1 is SEHNR and CDR2 is FQNEAQ (reference sequence). V was shortened by 0 bases and J by 6 bases, with 15 bases between the two germline ends. The CDR3 loop spans 15 amino acids. CDR3 DNA: TGTGCCAGCAGCTTAGCGCACGGGGGATTCACCGAGCAGTACTTC. It encodes CASSLAHGGFTEQYF.

The rearrangement joins TRBV5-4 to TRBJ2-1, with D perhaps matching TRBD1 (6 bases). The V end lost 4 bases, the J end lost 3 bases, and 17 bases lay between the germline ends. The V gene's germline CDR1 is SGHNT and CDR2 YYREEE (reference sequence). The CDR3 is made up of 16 amino acids. CDR3 loop: CASSPRGPRGYNEQFF. For the CDR3, the DNA is TGTGCCAGCAGCCCCAGGGGCCCTAGGGGCTACAATGAGCAGTTCTTC.

CDR3 sequence reads: CASSSLRGNQPQHF. Written as DNA, the CDR3 is TGTGCCAGCAGTTCCTTGAGGGGGAATCAGCCCCAGCATTTT. The genes are TRBV27 and TRBJ1-5, with D possibly being TRBD1 (6 bases). CDR3 length: 14 amino acids. Germline V lookup: CDR1 MNHEY, CDR2 SMNVEV (reference sequence). The V gene lost 4 bases and the J gene lost 4 bases, with 11 bases spanning the gap.

The J gene is TRBJ2-3, the V gene TRBV9; D may be TRBD1 (6 bases). V shed 0 bases and J shed 2 bases, with 13 bases lying between them. This CDR3 comprises 16 residues. Germline CDR1 and CDR2: SGDLS and YYNGEE. CDR3 DNA: TGTGCCAGCAGCGTAGATCGTCCAGGGGTCACAGATACGCAGTATTTT. Amino acids: CASSVDRPGVTDTQYF.

V is TRBV9 and J is TRBJ1-2; a possible D gene is TRBD1 (6 bases). The V end was cut by 1 base, the J end by 0 bases, with 13 bases between. The CDR3 runs 16 residues. Looked up from germline, CDR1 is SGDLS and CDR2 is YYNGEE. CDR3: CASSVSSGVANYGYTF. The CDR3 DNA reads as TGTGCCAGCAGCGTAAGCTCAGGGGTAGCTAACTATGGCTACACCTTC.

The V gene is TRBV18, the J gene TRBJ1-1, with D unclear. This CDR3 comprises 14 residues. Germline CDR1 reads KGHSH; CDR2 reads LQKENI. V was cut by 6 bases and J by 0 bases, with 11 bases left in between. DNA of the CDR3: TGTGCCAGCTCCCAAGATTCAGTGAACACTGAAGCTTTCTTT. Amino acids: CASSQDSVNTEAFF.

There are a few counts of this clone. The chain combines TRBV7-9 with TRBJ1-1; 7 nucleotides match TRBD1. The V and J ends lost 4 bases and 7 bases, in that order; junction bases with no gene match: 9. CDR3 length equals 14 residues. The V gene's germline CDR1 is SEHNR and CDR2 FQNEAQ (reference sequence). The CDR3 protein is CASSSTTGTDEAFF. The DNA for the CDR3 is TGTGCCAGCAGCTCGACCACCGGGACAGATGAAGCTTTCTTT. Filled out from reference TRBV7-9 and TRBJ1-1, the complete variable domain reads DTGVSQNPRHKITKRGQNVTFRCDPISEHNRLYWYRQTLGQGPEFLTYFQNEAQLEKSRLLSDRFSAERPKGSFSTLEIQRTEQGDSAMYLCASSSTTGTDEAFFGQGTRLTVV.

The V call is TRBV30, the J call TRBJ1-6, with D maybe TRBD1 (5 bases). Germline lookup yields CDR1 GTSNPN and CDR2 SVGIG (reference sequence). CDR3 length: 14 residues. V lost 4 bases and J 6 bases, leaving 13 bases between the germline ends. CDR3 in amino acids: CAWTLGQVNSPLHF. As DNA, the CDR3 is TGTGCCTGGACTCTGGGGCAGGTTAATTCACCCCTCCACTTT.

This chain links TRBV30 with TRBJ1-4, with TRBD1 as a possible D gene (5 bases). Germline V gene sequence: CDR1 GTSNPN, CDR2 SVGIG (reference sequence). The V end lost 2 bases, the J end lost 8 bases, and 12 bases lay between the germline ends. This CDR3 region has 13 residues. CDR3: CAWSFGTVEKLFF. The CDR3 coding sequence is TGTGCCTGGAGTTTCGGGACTGTGGAAAAACTGTTTTTT. The complete variable domain, with remaining parts taken from reference TRBV30 and TRBJ1-4, reads SQTIHQWPATLVQPVGSPLSLECTVEGTSNPNLYWYRQAAGRGLQLLFYSVGIGQISSEVPQNLSASRPQDRQFILSSKKLLLSDSGFYLCAWSFGTVEKLFFGSGTQLSVL.

This clone is a singleton in its sample. The genes are TRBV2 and TRBJ2-7; D possibly corresponds to TRBD2 (6 bases). Trimming removed 5 bases from V and 0 bases from J, with 14 bases in between. CDR3 size: 15 residues. The germline gives CDR1 SNHLY, CDR2 FYNNEI. The CDR3 bases are TGTGCCAGCAGTCCCCGGACTACTAGCTCCTACGAGCAGTACTTC. Translation gives CASSPRTTSSYEQYF.

The chain couples TRBV5-1 to TRBJ2-5, with 9 bases matching TRBD1. This CDR3 region has 17 residues. CDR1 and CDR2 from the germline V gene are SGHRS and YFSETQ. V was clipped by 0 bases and J by 2 bases; unmatched bases: 8. DNA for the CDR3: TGCGCCAGCAGCTTGGGGGACAGGGCGCCGTTTCAAGAGACCCAGTACTTC. This translates into CASSLGDRAPFQETQYF.